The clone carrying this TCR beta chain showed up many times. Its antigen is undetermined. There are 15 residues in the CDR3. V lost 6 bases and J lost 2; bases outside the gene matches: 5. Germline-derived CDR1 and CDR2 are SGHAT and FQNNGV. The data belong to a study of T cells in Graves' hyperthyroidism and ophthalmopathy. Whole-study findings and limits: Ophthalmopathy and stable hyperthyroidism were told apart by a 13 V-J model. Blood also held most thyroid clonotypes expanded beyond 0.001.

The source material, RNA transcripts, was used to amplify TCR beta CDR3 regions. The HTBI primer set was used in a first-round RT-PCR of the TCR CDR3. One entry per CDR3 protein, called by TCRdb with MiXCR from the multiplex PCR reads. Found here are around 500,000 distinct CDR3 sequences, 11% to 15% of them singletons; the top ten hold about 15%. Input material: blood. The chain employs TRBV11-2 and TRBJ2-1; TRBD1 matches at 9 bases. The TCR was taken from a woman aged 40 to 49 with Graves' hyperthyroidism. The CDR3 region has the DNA TGTGCCAGCAGGACAGGACAGGGGACCTACAATGAGCAGTTCTTC. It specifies CASRTGQGTYNEQFF.